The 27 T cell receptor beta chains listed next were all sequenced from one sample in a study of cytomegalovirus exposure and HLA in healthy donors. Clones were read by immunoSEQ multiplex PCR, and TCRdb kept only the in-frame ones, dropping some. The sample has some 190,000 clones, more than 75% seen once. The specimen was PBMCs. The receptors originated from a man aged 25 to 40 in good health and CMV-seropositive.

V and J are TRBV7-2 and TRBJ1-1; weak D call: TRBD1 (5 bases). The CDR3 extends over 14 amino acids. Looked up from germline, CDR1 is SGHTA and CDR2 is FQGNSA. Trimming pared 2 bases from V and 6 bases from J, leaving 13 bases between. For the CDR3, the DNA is TGTGCCAGCAGCTTAATCCTGGGGCACGCTGAAGCTTTCTTT. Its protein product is CASSLILGHAEAFF.

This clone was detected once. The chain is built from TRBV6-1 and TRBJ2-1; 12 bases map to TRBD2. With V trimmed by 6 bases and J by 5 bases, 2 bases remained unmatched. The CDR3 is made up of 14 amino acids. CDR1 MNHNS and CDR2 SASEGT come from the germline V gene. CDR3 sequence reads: CASRASGGDNEQFF. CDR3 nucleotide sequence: TGTGCCAGCAGGGCTAGCGGGGGGGACAATGAGCAGTTCTTC.

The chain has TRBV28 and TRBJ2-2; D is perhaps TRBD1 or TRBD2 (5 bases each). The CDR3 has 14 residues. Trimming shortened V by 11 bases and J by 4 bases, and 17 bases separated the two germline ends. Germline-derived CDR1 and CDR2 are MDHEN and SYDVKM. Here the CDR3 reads CAVQGTGSTGELFF. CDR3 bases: TGTGCCGTTCAAGGGACCGGCAGCACCGGGGAGCTGTTTTTT.

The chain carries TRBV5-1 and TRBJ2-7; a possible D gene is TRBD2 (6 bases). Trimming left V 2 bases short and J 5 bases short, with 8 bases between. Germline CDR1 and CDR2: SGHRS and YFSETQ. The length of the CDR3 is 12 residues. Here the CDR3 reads CASSFRRDEQYF. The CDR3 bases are TGCGCCAGCAGCTTTAGGAGGGACGAGCAGTACTTC.

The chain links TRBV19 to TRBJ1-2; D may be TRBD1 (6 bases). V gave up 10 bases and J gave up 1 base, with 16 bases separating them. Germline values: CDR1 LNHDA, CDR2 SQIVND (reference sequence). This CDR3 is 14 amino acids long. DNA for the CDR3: TGTGCCACCACACCGGACAGAGATAACTATGGCTACACCTTC. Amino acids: CATTPDRDNYGYTF.

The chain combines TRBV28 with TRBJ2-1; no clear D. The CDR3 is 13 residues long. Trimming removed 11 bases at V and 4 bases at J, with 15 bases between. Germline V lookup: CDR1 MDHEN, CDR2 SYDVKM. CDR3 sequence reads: CAARADYYNEQFF. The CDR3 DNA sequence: TGTGCCGCGCGAGCAGATTATTACAATGAGCAGTTCTTC.

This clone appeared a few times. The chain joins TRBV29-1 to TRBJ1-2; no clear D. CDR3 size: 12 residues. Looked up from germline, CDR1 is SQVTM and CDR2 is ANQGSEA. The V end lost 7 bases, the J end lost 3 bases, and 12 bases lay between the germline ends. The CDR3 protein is CSALYGDYGYTF. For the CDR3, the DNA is TGCAGCGCACTGTATGGAGACTATGGCTACACCTTC.

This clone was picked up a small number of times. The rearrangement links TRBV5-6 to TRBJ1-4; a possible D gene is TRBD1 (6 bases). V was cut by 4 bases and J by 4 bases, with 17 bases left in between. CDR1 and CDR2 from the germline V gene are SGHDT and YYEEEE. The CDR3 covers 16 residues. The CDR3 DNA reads TGTGCCAGCAGCGTCACAGGGAGAAATGGTAATGAAAAACTGTTTTTT. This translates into CASSVTGRNGNEKLFF.

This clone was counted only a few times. This chain's CDR3 is CASSSSGLNEKLFF. The DNA for the CDR3 is TGTGCCAGCAGTTCCTCAGGGTTAAATGAAAAACTGTTTTTT. The rearrangement links TRBV7-2 to TRBJ1-4; tentative D call: TRBD1 (5 bases). The CDR3 consists of 14 residues. The germline V and J ends were trimmed by 6 bases and 5 bases, with 13 bases remaining between them. Germline V gives CDR1 SGHTA, CDR2 FQGNSA. The full variable domain, rest sourced from reference TRBV7-2 and TRBJ1-4, is GAGVSQSPSNKVTEKGKDVELRCDPISGHTALYWYRQSLGQGLEFLIYFQGNSAPDKSGLPSDRFSAERTGGSVSTLTIQRTQQEDSAVYLCASSSSGLNEKLFFGSGTQLSVL.

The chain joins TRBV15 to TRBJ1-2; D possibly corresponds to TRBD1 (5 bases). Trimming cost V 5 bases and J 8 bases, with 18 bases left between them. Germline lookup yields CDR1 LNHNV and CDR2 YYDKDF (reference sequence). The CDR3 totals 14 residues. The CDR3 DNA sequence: TGTGCCACCAGCCCATTCAGGACATCTCTAGGCTACACCTTC. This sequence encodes CATSPFRTSLGYTF. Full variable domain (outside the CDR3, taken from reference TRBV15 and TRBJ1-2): DAMVIQNPRYQVTQFGKPVTLSCSQTLNHNVMYWYQQKSSQAPKLLFHYYDKDFNNEADTPDNFQSRRPNTSFCFLDIRSPGLGDTAMYLCATSPFRTSLGYTFGSGTRLTVV.

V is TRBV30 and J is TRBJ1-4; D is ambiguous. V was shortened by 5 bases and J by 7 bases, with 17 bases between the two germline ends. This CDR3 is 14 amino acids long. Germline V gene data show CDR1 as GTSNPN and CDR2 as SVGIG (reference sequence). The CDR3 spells CAWGPGLEGEKLFF. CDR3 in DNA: TGTGCCTGGGGGCCGGGCCTGGAGGGTGAAAAACTGTTTTTT. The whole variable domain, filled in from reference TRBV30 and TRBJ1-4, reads SQTIHQWPATLVQPVGSPLSLECTVEGTSNPNLYWYRQAAGRGLQLLFYSVGIGQISSEVPQNLSASRPQDRQFILSSKKLLLSDSGFYLCAWGPGLEGEKLFFGSGTQLSVL.

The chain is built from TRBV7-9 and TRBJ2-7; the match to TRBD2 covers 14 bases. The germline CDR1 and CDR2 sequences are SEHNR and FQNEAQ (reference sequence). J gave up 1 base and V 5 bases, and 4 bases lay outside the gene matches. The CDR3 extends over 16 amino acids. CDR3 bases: TGTGCCAGCAGCGGGGGACTAGCGGGAGTGTCCTACGAGCAGTACTTC. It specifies CASSGGLAGVSYEQYF.

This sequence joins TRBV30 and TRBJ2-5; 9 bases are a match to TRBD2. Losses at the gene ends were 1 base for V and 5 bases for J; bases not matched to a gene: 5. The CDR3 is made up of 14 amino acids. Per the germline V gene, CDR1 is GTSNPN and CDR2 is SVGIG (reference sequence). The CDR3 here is CAWSAGTSKETQYF. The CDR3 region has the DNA TGTGCCTGGAGTGCCGGGACTAGCAAGGAGACCCAGTACTTC.

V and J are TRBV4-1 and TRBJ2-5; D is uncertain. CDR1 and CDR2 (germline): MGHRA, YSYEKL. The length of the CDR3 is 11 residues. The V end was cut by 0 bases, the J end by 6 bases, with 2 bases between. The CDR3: CASSQDKTQYF. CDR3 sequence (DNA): TGCGCCAGCAGCCAAGATAAGACCCAGTACTTC.

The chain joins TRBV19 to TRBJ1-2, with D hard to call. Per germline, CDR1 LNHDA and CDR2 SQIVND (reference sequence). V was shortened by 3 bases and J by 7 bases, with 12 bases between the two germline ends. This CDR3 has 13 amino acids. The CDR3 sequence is CASSIRILGGYTF. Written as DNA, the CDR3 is TGTGCCAGTAGTATCCGGATCCTAGGTGGCTACACCTTC.

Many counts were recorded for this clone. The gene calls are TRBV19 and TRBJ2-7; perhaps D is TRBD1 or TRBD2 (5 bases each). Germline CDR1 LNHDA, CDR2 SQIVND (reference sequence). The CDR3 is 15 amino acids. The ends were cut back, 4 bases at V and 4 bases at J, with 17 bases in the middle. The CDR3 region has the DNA TGTGCCAGTAGTACGTTTTTCGGGACCAATTACGAGCAGTACTTC. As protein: CASSTFFGTNYEQYF.

The CDR3 DNA reads TGTGCCAGCAGGACAAGTGGGGGTATCCCCAATGAGCAGTTCTTC. The encoded protein is CASRTSGGIPNEQFF. V and J are TRBV6-1 and TRBJ2-1; tentatively, D is TRBD1 or TRBD2 (5 bases each). Deletions cut 6 bases from V and 6 bases from J, with 18 bases between. Per the germline V gene, CDR1 is MNHNS and CDR2 is SASEGT. The length of the CDR3 is 15 residues.

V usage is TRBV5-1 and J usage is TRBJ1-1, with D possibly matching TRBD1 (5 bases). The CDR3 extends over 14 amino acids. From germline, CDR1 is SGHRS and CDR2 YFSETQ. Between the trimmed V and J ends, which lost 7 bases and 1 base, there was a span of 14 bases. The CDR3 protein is CASERETGNTEAFF. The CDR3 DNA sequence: TGCGCCAGCGAACGCGAAACAGGGAACACTGAAGCTTTCTTT.

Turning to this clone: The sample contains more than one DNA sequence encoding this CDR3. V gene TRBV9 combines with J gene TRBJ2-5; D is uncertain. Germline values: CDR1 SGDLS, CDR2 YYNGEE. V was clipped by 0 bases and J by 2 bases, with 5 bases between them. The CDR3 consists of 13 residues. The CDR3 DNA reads TGTGCCAGCAGCGTAGGGGGACAAGAGACCCAGTACTTC. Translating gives CASSVGGQETQYF.

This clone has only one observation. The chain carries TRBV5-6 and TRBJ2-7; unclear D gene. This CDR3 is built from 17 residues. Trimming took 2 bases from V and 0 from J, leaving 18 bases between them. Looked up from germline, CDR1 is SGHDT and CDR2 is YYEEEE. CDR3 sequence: CASSLSPMAGVSYEQYF. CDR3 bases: TGTGCCAGCAGCTTAAGTCCTATGGCAGGCGTCTCCTACGAGCAGTACTTC.

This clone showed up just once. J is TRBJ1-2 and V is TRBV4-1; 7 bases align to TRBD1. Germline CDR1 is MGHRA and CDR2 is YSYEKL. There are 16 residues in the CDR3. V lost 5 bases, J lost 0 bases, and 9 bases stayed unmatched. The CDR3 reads CASSNRQGAPNYGYTF. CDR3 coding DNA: TGCGCCAGCAGCAACCGACAGGGAGCTCCTAACTATGGCTACACCTTC.

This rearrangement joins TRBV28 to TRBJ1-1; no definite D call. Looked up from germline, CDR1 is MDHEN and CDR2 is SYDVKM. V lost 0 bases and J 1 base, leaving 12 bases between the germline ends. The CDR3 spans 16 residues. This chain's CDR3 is CASSLWAGSQNTEAFF. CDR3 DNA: TGTGCCAGCAGTTTATGGGCCGGCAGCCAGAACACTGAAGCTTTCTTT.

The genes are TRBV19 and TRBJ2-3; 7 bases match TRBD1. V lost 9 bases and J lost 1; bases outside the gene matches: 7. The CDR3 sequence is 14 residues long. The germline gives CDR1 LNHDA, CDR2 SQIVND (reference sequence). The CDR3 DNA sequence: TGTGCCAGCTGGGACAGAAGGGGCACAGATACGCAGTATTTT. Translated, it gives CASWDRRGTDTQYF.

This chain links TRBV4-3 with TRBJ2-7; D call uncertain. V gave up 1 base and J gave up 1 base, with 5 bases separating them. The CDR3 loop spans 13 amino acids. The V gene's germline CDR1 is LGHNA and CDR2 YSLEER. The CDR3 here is CASSQGRSYEQYF. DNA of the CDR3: TGCGCCAGCAGCCAAGGCCGGTCCTACGAGCAGTACTTC.

CDR3 in amino acids: CASRPFWGRFNNEQFF. The CDR3 DNA reads TGTGCCAGCAGACCGTTTTGGGGGAGGTTCAACAATGAGCAGTTCTTC. V gene TRBV7-9 combines with J gene TRBJ2-1; maybe TRBD2 (6 bases). The germline V gene encodes CDR1 SEHNR and CDR2 FQNEAQ (reference sequence). There are 16 residues in the CDR3. Trimming took 6 bases from V and 5 from J, leaving 20 bases between them.

For the CDR3, the DNA is TGTGCCACTCAGGGGACAGGGGTTGGCTATGGCTACACCTTC. Residues: CATQGTGVGYGYTF. The V call is TRBV6-1, the J call TRBJ1-2, with TRBD1 identical over 10 bases. The germline V gene has CDR1 MNHNS and CDR2 SASEGT. The CDR3 sequence is 14 residues long. J was trimmed by 4 bases and V by 10 bases; bases with no gene match: 9.

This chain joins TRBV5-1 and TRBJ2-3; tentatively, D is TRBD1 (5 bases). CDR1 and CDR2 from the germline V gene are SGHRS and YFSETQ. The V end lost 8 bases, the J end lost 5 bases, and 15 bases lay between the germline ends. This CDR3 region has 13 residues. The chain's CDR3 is CASARGIGDTQYF. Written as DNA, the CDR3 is TGCGCCAGTGCTAGGGGAATCGGAGATACGCAGTATTTT.